Sequencing of this T cell receptor beta chain was carried out in a study of human T cells and chemical hapten exposure. This CDR3 spans 13 amino acids. The V end lost 1 base, the J end lost 5 bases, and 11 bases lay between the germline ends. The germline gives CDR1 SQVTM, CDR2 ANQGSEA. Documented time point: patch test 1, 2 weeks after DPC sensitization. The treatment is: therapeutic diphenylcyclopropenone sensitization with weekly scalp DPC. At patch-test visits, sampling came before the patch test. Library construction involved attaching unique molecular identifiers to individual cDNA molecules, which allowed quantitative, reproducible TCR counting. MiXCR, applied by TCRdb to the RACE reads, yields one record per CDR3 protein. The sample holds 300,000 to 350,000 distinct CDR3 sequences, roughly 6.9% seen once. Comment on this clonotype: Its antigen is still unknown.

Study-level points and caveats: Having alopecia, donors may respond immunologically unlike healthy people.

The specimen was whole blood, collected in connection with sensitization to the hapten diphenylcyclopropenone (DPC). The receptor's source is a woman aged 18-35 years with alopecia areata. Some clones in this sample may be carry-over from other donors' samples. The rearrangement links TRBV29-1 to TRBJ1-1; D uncertain. The CDR3 reads CSVEALPKTEAFF. The CDR3 bases are TGCAGCGTTGAAGCCTTACCCAAGACTGAAGCTTTCTTT.